Described below is a single T cell receptor beta chain sequence and its context. Authors' data handling: Amplification of reference gene primers was used by the study to estimate nucleated cell counts. Some clones are missing from TCRdb's copy, which holds only in-frame ones; the method was immunoSEQ multiplex PCR. V and J calls and clone size are copied from that table; D and trimming were computed from the DNA. This table holds roughly 170,000 clones, about 79% found once. These data originate in a study of blood T cell repertoires in COVID-19. Study summary: Some COVID-19 samples were acute and others convalescent; all came from the United States, Italy and Spain. Sample material is recorded as cDNA or gDNA derived from T cells, B-cell-depleted T cells, or PBMCs.

Germline V lookup: CDR1 SQVTM, CDR2 ANQGSEA. This CDR3 has 14 amino acids. The V end was cut by 1 base, the J end by 3 bases, with 11 bases between. The V call is TRBV29-1, the J call TRBJ2-3; D might be TRBD1 (5 bases). Material for sequencing was peripheral blood. This receptor was identified in a woman aged 70-85 years with acute or convalescent COVID-19. Here the CDR3 DNA reads TGCAGCGTTGAAGTCAGGGTGGGAACAGATACGCAGTATTTT. It specifies CSVEVRVGTDTQYF.